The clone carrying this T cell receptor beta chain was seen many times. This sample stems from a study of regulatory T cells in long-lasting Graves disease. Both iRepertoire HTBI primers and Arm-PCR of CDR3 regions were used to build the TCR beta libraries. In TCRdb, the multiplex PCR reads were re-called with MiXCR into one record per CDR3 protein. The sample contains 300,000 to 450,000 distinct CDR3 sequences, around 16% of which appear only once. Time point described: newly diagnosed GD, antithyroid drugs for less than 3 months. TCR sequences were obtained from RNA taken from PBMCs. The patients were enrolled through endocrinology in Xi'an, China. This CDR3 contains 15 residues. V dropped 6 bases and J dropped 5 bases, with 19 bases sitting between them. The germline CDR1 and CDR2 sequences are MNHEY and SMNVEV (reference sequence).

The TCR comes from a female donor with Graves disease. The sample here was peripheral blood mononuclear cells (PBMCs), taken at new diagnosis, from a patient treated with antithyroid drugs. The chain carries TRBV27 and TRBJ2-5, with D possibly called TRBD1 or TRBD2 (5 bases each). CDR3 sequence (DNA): TGTGCCAGCAGGCAGGGTCCGGGCCAGCGGGAGACCCAGTACTTC. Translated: CASRQGPGQRETQYF.